This T cell receptor beta chain was recovered during a study of spatial heterogeneity in lung cancer. Overall study: Fewer alpha-chain than beta-chain sequences were consistently detected.

MiXCR was run by TCRdb on the 5' RACE reads, yielding one entry per CDR3 protein. The sample carries some 100,000 distinct CDR3 sequences, over 8.5% recorded once. V lost 5 bases and J 6 bases, leaving 11 bases between the germline ends. The CDR3 is 13 amino acids. Germline V lookup: CDR1 MDHEN, CDR2 SYDVKM. This clonotype occurred many times. Time point reported: sample taken at primary tumor resection. Material for sequencing was whole RNA from tumor, nontumor lung or frozen PBMC, left unsorted. Here the sequenced sample was PBMCs, taken at surgery. V usage is TRBV28 and J usage is TRBJ2-4, with a weak D call TRBD2 (6 bases). This clonotype was sampled from a male donor with early-stage non-small cell lung cancer. CDR3 protein: CASSPGTPNIQYF. Here the CDR3 DNA reads TGTGCCAGCAGTCCCGGGACTCCAAACATTCAGTACTTC.